This is a list of T cell receptor beta chains from one sample in a study of blood T cell repertoires in COVID-19. Some clones are missing from TCRdb's copy, which holds only in-frame ones; the method was immunoSEQ multiplex PCR. The sample has 170,000 or so clones, around three quarters seen once. The sample taken for sequencing was peripheral blood. The source is a man between 70 and 80 years old with active or convalescent COVID-19. CDR3s include the opening cysteine and the closing phenylalanine or tryptophan. D genes are given only for firm matches. A row's size may be missing; if present it is once, few, many or a size class.

j_gene,d_gene,v_gene,abundance,CDR3nt,CDR3aa
TRBJ1-2,-,TRBV7-2,-,TGTGCCAGCAGCTTAGAGCGAGGCGATGGCTACACCTTC,CASSLERGDGYTF
TRBJ1-1,-,TRBV28,few,TGTGCCAGCAGTTTACTTAGGAACACTGAAGCTTTCTTT,CASSLLRNTEAFF
TRBJ2-1,TRBD2,TRBV6-6,few,TGTGCCAGCAGACAGCGGGACCATAACAATGAGCAGTTCTTC,CASRQRDHNNEQFF
TRBJ1-1,-,TRBV30,-,TGTGCCTGGAGTGTTGTAGGGGTGAACACTGAAGCTTTCTTT,CAWSVVGVNTEAFF
TRBJ1-3,-,TRBV6-2/TRBV6-3,-,TGTGCCAGCAGTTACTCGATCAGTGGGTTCGAGGACACCATATATTTT,CASSYSISGFEDTIYF
TRBJ2-1,TRBD2,TRBV7-9,many,TGTGCCAGCAGCCCCCTAGCGGGAGGGTTACGCTCCTACAATGAGCAGTTCTTC,CASSPLAGGLRSYNEQFF
TRBJ1-1,-,TRBV2,few,TGTGCCAGCAGCTCACAGGGACCAGAAAACACTGAAGCTTTCTTT,CASSSQGPENTEAFF
TRBJ1-2,-,TRBV18,-,TGTGCCAGCTCAGTTCGACAGGACAACTATGGCTACACCTTC,CASSVRQDNYGYTF
TRBJ2-3,TRBD2,TRBV7-2,-,TGTGCCAGCAGCTTCCGCAGCGGGAGAGGGGCAGATACGCAGTATTTT,CASSFRSGRGADTQYF
TRBJ1-1,-,TRBV19,-,TGTGCCAGTAGTGCCGGGCAGGCGGGATTAAACACTGAAGCTTTCTTT,CASSAGQAGLNTEAFF
TRBJ2-1,-,TRBV25-1,-,TGTGCCAGCCTACAGGGGGGGTCCTACAATGAGCAGTTCTTC,CASLQGGSYNEQFF
TRBJ2-7,TRBD1,TRBV2,-,TGTGCCAGCAGCCGGGACAGGGTCGGGAGCGAGCAGTACTTC,CASSRDRVGSEQYF
TRBJ1-5,-,TRBV7-8,-,TGTGCCAGTAGCCCAAGCAATCAGCCCCAGCATTTT,CASSPSNQPQHF
TRBJ1-5,-,TRBV6-5,-,TGTGCCAGCAGGAGCGATAGCAATCAGCCCCAGCATTTT,CASRSDSNQPQHF
TRBJ2-1,TRBD2,TRBV7-3,-,TGTGCCAGCAGCTTAAGGGCGGGAGGGCGAGATGAGCAGTTCTTC,CASSLRAGGRDEQFF
TRBJ1-2,TRBD1,TRBV4-1,-,TGCGCCAGCAGCCCGTCCCGGGACAGGGGCTACGGCTACACCTTC,CASSPSRDRGYGYTF
TRBJ2-3,TRBD2,TRBV6-6,once,TGTGCCAGCAGTCGAACCGGGACTAGCGTTGGGTTAAAAGATACGCAGTATTTT,CASSRTGTSVGLKDTQYF
TRBJ1-4,-,TRBV5-6,-,TGTGCCAGCAGCTTGGGGTCAGGGGAAAAACTGTTTTTT,CASSLGSGEKLFF
TRBJ1-1,-,TRBV2,-,TGTGCCAGCACTGACGTTCACACTGAAGCTTTCTTT,CASTDVHTEAFF
TRBJ1-1,-,TRBV7-2,few,TGTGCCAGCAGCCCCGGAATTGGGCGGGACACTGAAGCTTTCTTT,CASSPGIGRDTEAFF
TRBJ1-2,-,TRBV6-1,-,TGTGCCAGCAGTGAAGCAACCGGGGATCACTATGGCTACACCTTC,CASSEATGDHYGYTF
TRBJ1-1,TRBD1,TRBV14,-,TGTGCCAGCAGCTTGGGGACAGACACTGAAGCTTTCTTT,CASSLGTDTEAFF
TRBJ1-5,TRBD1,TRBV18,-,TGTGCCAGCTCCCCCGGCGGACAGGTCAATCAGCCCCAGCATTTT,CASSPGGQVNQPQHF
TRBJ1-3,-,TRBV4-1,-,TGCGCCAGCAGCCAAGGACCTTCGGACAGCCACTCTGGAAACACCATATATTTT,CASSQGPSDSHSGNTIYF
TRBJ2-3,-,TRBV6-4,-,TGTGCCAGCAGGGCGGGTGAGTCGGGCACAGATACGCAGTATTTT,CASRAGESGTDTQYF
TRBJ2-7,TRBD1,TRBV6-5,-,TGTGCCAGCCGTCTTACAGGGGGACCCTACGAGCAGTACTTC,CASRLTGGPYEQYF
TRBJ1-1,-,TRBV9,-,TGTGCCAGCAGCGCCACGATTCGGACACCAGGGCGAGACACTGAAGCTTTCTTT,CASSATIRTPGRDTEAFF
TRBJ2-7,TRBD1,TRBV5-1,few,TGCGCCAGCAGCCTACAAGGAACAGGGGACTACGAGCAGTACTTC,CASSLQGTGDYEQYF
TRBJ2-7,-,TRBV18,-,TGTGCCAGCTCCCCAAATAAGGATCTACGGGGTAGCGAGCAGTACTTC,CASSPNKDLRGSEQYF
TRBJ1-3,-,TRBV9,-,TGTGCCAGCAGCGTAGAGGGGGCTGGAAACACCATATATTTT,CASSVEGAGNTIYF
TRBJ1-1,TRBD1,TRBV5-1,-,TGCGCCAGCTCCTCGACAGGGGGCAGTACTGAAGCTTTCTTT,CASSSTGGSTEAFF
TRBJ2-5,-,TRBV12-3/TRBV12-4,-,TGTGCCAGCAGCAATCAGGTAGAGACCCAGTACTTC,CASSNQVETQYF
TRBJ1-1,TRBD1,TRBV28,-,TGTGCCACCCGCGCAGGGGGCACTGAAGCTTTCTTT,CATRAGGTEAFF
TRBJ2-7,TRBD2,TRBV7-8,-,TGTGCCAGCAGCTTAGGTTCGGGGGGCGAGCAGTACTTC,CASSLGSGGEQYF
TRBJ1-3,-,TRBV5-6,-,TGTGCCAGCAGCTTAAGGGGGTTCGGAAACACCATATATTTT,CASSLRGFGNTIYF
TRBJ1-1,TRBD1,TRBV18,once,TGTGCCAGCTCAAACAACAGGGGAAACACTGAAGCTTTCTTT,CASSNNRGNTEAFF
TRBJ1-2,-,TRBV2,few,TGTGCCAGCAGTGAACAGGGAACCTATGGCTACACCTTC,CASSEQGTYGYTF
TRBJ2-1,TRBD1,TRBV18,-,TGTGCCAGCTCACGCTCAGAACAGGGGTATAATGAGCAGTTCTTC,CASSRSEQGYNEQFF
TRBJ1-1,-,TRBV18,-,TGTGCCAGCTCAACACCACCTGAGGGCGCTGAAGCTTTCTTT,CASSTPPEGAEAFF
TRBJ2-5,-,TRBV28,-,TGTGCCAGCAGTTTCTACCGAGGGCAAGAGACCCAGTACTTC,CASSFYRGQETQYF
TRBJ1-5,TRBD1,TRBV6-2/TRBV6-3,-,TGTGCCAGCAGCCCCGACAGGGAGGATCAGCCCCAGCATTTT,CASSPDREDQPQHF
TRBJ2-3,TRBD2,TRBV6-1,-,TGTGCCAGCAGTGAGACTAGCGGACTGTGGGATACGCAGTATTTT,CASSETSGLWDTQYF
TRBJ2-7,-,TRBV18,once,TGTGCCAGCTCACCACACAGTGAAGGCGAGCAGTACTTC,CASSPHSEGEQYF
TRBJ2-5,-,TRBV6-2/TRBV6-3,-,TGTGCCAGCAGTTTAGAGCCATACCAAGAGACCCAGTACTTC,CASSLEPYQETQYF
TRBJ1-4,TRBD1,TRBV2,-,TGTGCCAGCAGGGAGTCCGGGACAGGGGGTGAAAAACTGTTTTTT,CASRESGTGGEKLFF
TRBJ2-5,TRBD2,TRBV5-1,-,TGCGCCAGCAGCCTGAGCGGGAGGTTCCAAGAGACCCAGTACTTC,CASSLSGRFQETQYF
TRBJ2-1,-,TRBV18,-,TGTGCCAGCTCACCCCTGGACAGTTACAATGAGCAGTTCTTC,CASSPLDSYNEQFF
TRBJ2-7,-,TRBV5-1,few,TGCGCCAGCAGCTTGGATCAGGGTGCGACGTTACAGTACTTC,CASSLDQGATLQYF
TRBJ1-2,TRBD1,TRBV18,-,TGTGCCAGCTCACCGACTACAGGGGGTAATGGCTACACCTTC,CASSPTTGGNGYTF
TRBJ2-7,-,TRBV10-3,once,TGTGCCATCACCTCGGCGGGCGCGCCCTACGAGCAGTACTTC,CAITSAGAPYEQYF
TRBJ1-1,-,TRBV11-3,-,TGTGCCAGCAGCTTAGTTAGGGAGACTGAAGCTTTCTTT,CASSLVRETEAFF
TRBJ1-5,-,TRBV15,-,TGTGCCACCAGCGCAGGGGCCAATCAGCCCCAGCATTTT,CATSAGANQPQHF